This TCR beta chain originates from a study of shared clonotypes between healthy human individuals. Study-wide findings and caveats: The diversity represented, both genetic and in exposure history, was limited by few donors. Sampling was confined to blood; repertoires within tissues likely differ.

Those who donated, Caucasian adults without exception, all lived in Nashville, Tennessee. Unsorted PBMC DNA went through sequencing on ten immunoSEQ deep assay plates. Assay: immunoSEQ multiplex PCR; the TCRdb copy retains only in-frame clones and omits some. The table has more than 450,000 clones, about four fifths seen once; the top ten hold approximately 13%. Remarks on this clone: Its target is not known.

The specimen sequenced was PBMCs. The sequence was collected from a woman aged 40 to 50 in good health. Some clones in this sample may be carry-over from other donors' samples.

In DNA form, the CDR3 reads TGTGCCAGCAGCGTAGCACTAGGTCCGACCTACGAGCAGTACTTC. Amino acid sequence: CASSVALGPTYEQYF. This chain links TRBV9 with TRBJ2-7, with TRBD2 as a possible D gene (5 bases). In germline, CDR1 is SGDLS, CDR2 YYNGEE. The CDR3 is 15 amino acids. V shed 0 bases and J shed 2 bases, with 12 bases lying between them.